One and the same sample provided the 20 T cell receptor beta chains below, sequenced in a study of circulating CD8 cells and anti-PD-1 response in melanoma. Live CD3+CD8+TCRalphabeta+ cells were sorted into four subsets by PD-1 and/or TIGIT. TCR libraries were prepared from approximately 15 ng of total RNA with the QIAseq Immune Repertoire TCR panel. Each CDR3 protein is one row after TCRdb ran MiXCR on the reads. The sample has approximately 630 distinct CDR3 sequences; around 8.9% are singletons. The sequences come from CD8+ T cells from PBMCs, collected at baseline or after one month of anti-PD-1 therapy (not recorded which). The receptors were gathered from a human donor with melanoma.

By share, this clonotype counts as large. V usage is TRBV28 and J usage is TRBJ2-5, with 9 bases aligning to TRBD1. Looked up from germline, CDR1 is MDHEN and CDR2 is SYDVKM. The CDR3 is 13 amino acids. The ends lost 6 bases at V and 6 bases at J; junction bases unmatched: 5. For the CDR3, the DNA is TGTGCCAGCAGGACACAGGGGGCGAAGACCCAGTACTTC. Translated, it gives CASRTQGAKTQYF.

This clonotype rates as hyperexpanded. CDR3 in DNA: TGTGCCAGCAGTGGAAGGACTAGCGGGGGGAACGCCAAAAACATTCAGTACTTC. It translates to CASSGRTSGGNAKNIQYF. This chain joins TRBV6-1 and TRBJ2-4, with 14 nucleotides matching TRBD2. CDR3 length equals 18 residues. Trimming took 4 bases from V and 1 from J; bases not matched to a gene: 6. The V gene's germline CDR1 is MNHNS and CDR2 SASEGT.

This clonotype is classed as medium-sized. The chain links TRBV29-1 to TRBJ2-7, with 10 bases that match TRBD1. This CDR3 region has 13 residues. Germline V gives CDR1 SQVTM, CDR2 ANQGSEA. The trim removed 7 bases at V and 3 bases at J, leaving 6 bases unmatched. Here the CDR3 reads CSAIGTGDYEQYF. The CDR3 nucleotides are TGCAGCGCAATTGGGACAGGGGACTACGAGCAGTACTTC.

By share of the sample, this clonotype is large (0.1 to 1%). The V call is TRBV2, the J call TRBJ1-4; 9 positions match TRBD1. Per germline, CDR1 SNHLY and CDR2 FYNNEI. The CDR3 contains 18 residues. With V trimmed by 6 bases and J by 2 bases, 13 bases remained unmatched. The chain's CDR3 is CASRVDRGGGATNEKLFF. The CDR3 bases are TGTGCCAGCAGGGTGGACAGGGGCGGCGGAGCGACTAATGAAAAACTGTTTTTT.

This clonotype qualifies as large. The chain employs TRBV6-6 and TRBJ2-7, with D hard to call. The CDR3 is made up of 12 amino acids. V shed 2 bases and J shed 6 bases, with 8 bases lying between them. Germline assignment: CDR1 MNHNY and CDR2 SVGAGI (reference sequence). CDR3 sequence reads: CASSYLHTEQYF. In nucleotides, the CDR3 is TGTGCCAGCAGTTACCTCCATACCGAGCAGTACTTC.

The chain employs TRBV20-1 and TRBJ2-1; 14 positions agree with TRBD2. The CDR3 consists of 16 residues. V was pared by 5 bases and J by 3 bases, with 6 bases of the junction left unmatched. CDR1 DFQATT and CDR2 SNEGSKA come from the germline V gene (reference sequence). As DNA, the CDR3 is TGCAGTGCTCCCGCGACTAGCGGGGGGGACTACAATGAGCAGTTCTTC. Residues: CSAPATSGGDYNEQFF.

By sample share, this clonotype is large. The chain carries TRBV12-3 or TRBV12-4 and TRBJ2-2; D not certain. CDR3 length: 14 residues. V shed 5 bases and J shed 4 bases, with 11 bases lying between them. CDR3 bases: TGTGCCAGCAGTCCTGGACCAGGCACCGGGGAGCTGTTTTTT. It specifies CASSPGPGTGELFF.

The chain recombines TRBV4-1 with TRBJ2-7; possible D gene TRBD2, 5 bases. V shed 1 base and J shed 5 bases, with 9 bases lying between them. CDR1 MGHRA and CDR2 YSYEKL come from the germline V gene. The length of the CDR3 is 13 residues. The CDR3 loop is CASSQVMGDEQYF. The CDR3 DNA sequence: TGCGCCAGCAGCCAAGTTATGGGAGACGAGCAGTACTTC.

This clonotype rates as medium-sized. The V gene is TRBV6-6, the J gene TRBJ2-4, with D uncertain. The CDR3 has 18 amino acids. CDR1 MNHNY and CDR2 SVGAGI come from the germline V gene (reference sequence). V lost 3 bases and J lost 0, with 18 bases in between. The CDR3 protein is CASSYTHSPGIAKNIQYF. The CDR3 DNA follows: TGTGCCAGCAGTTATACCCATTCCCCCGGAATAGCCAAAAACATTCAGTACTTC.

Relative to its sample, this clonotype is large. The rearrangement links TRBV21-1 to TRBJ2-2; the D call TRBD1 from the table was never checked on the DNA. TRBV21-1 counts as a pseudogene. The CDR3 contains 14 residues. The CDR3 protein is CASSIQGATGELFF. The DNA of the CDR3 is TGTGCCAGCAGCATACAGGGGGCGACCGGGGAGCTGTTTTTT.

By share, this clonotype ranks as medium-sized (0.01 to 0.1%). The V and J genes are TRBV20-1 and TRBJ2-3, with D perhaps TRBD2 (7 bases). Germline-derived CDR1 and CDR2 are DFQATT and SNEGSKA (reference sequence). The CDR3 loop spans 14 amino acids. V lost 0 bases to trimming and J lost 1 base, with 8 bases between them. CDR3 residues: CSARDGGRTDTQYF. The CDR3 DNA follows: TGCAGTGCTAGAGACGGGGGGCGCACAGATACGCAGTATTTT.

This clonotype ranks as medium-sized. V usage is TRBV7-2 and J usage is TRBJ2-1; 9 bases align to TRBD1. Germline lookup yields CDR1 SGHTA and CDR2 FQGNSA. Trimming at V came to 1 base and at J to 6 bases, leaving 4 bases not matched to a gene. This CDR3 is built from 15 residues. For the CDR3, the DNA is TGTGCCAGCAGCTTAGTACAGGGGGCGGGCAATGAGCAGTTCTTC. Translating it yields CASSLVQGAGNEQFF.

Judged by abundance, this clonotype is medium-sized. V is TRBV29-1 and J is TRBJ2-1; 9 bases map to TRBD2. J was trimmed by 9 bases and V by 7 bases; bases with no gene match: 13. The CDR3 covers 14 residues. CDR1 is SQVTM, CDR2 ANQGSEA, per germline. The CDR3: CSAYWGGGAGEQFF. CDR3 DNA: TGCAGCGCCTATTGGGGCGGGGGGGCCGGTGAGCAGTTCTTC.

This clonotype turned up a few times. A much larger clonotype is one base distant, so this may be a read error. The V call is TRBV7-9, the J call TRBJ2-1; D is possibly TRBD1 or TRBD2 (5 bases each). Germline assignment: CDR1 SEHNR and CDR2 FQNEAQ (reference sequence). The V end lost 4 bases, the J end lost 9 bases, and 19 bases lay between the germline ends. This CDR3 is 15 amino acids long. CDR3: CASSSPDFGALEQFF. The DNA of the CDR3 is TGTGCCAGCAGCTCCCCGGACTTCGGGGCCCTTGAGCAGTTCTTC.

This clonotype counts as large. The chain employs TRBV20-1 and TRBJ2-7, with D possibly being TRBD1 (6 bases). The CDR3 has 14 residues. Trimming left V 0 bases short and J 0 bases short, with 9 bases between. Germline V gene data show CDR1 as DFQATT and CDR2 as SNEGSKA (reference sequence). The CDR3, as DNA: TGCAGTGCTAGAGATTTGGACAGCTCCTACGAGCAGTACTTC. Translation: CSARDLDSSYEQYF.

Worth noting for this clonotype: One base away lies a much larger clone, so this may be a sequencing read error. No conserved phenylalanine or tryptophan ends this CDR3, so it is likely a read error. The chain has TRBV4-3 and TRBJ1-5; D uncertain. The CDR3 totals 15 residues. Germline CDR1 reads LGHNA; CDR2 reads YSLEER. V gave up 3 bases and J gave up 0 bases, with 9 bases separating them. The DNA for the CDR3 is TGCGCCAGCAGCCATGAACGTTATAGCAATCAGCCCCAGCATGTT. This encodes CASSHERYSNQPQHV.

A word on this clonotype: A much larger clone sits a single nucleotide away, making a read error possible. V usage is TRBV9 and J usage is TRBJ2-5; D call uncertain. Germline V gene sequence: CDR1 SGDLS, CDR2 YYNGEE. The CDR3 consists of 13 residues. DNA of the CDR3: TGTGCCAGCAGCCTGTGGGCGGAAGAGGCCCAGTACTTC. Encoded protein: CASSLWAEEAQYF.

Concerning this clonotype itself: A much larger clone lies a single base off, so this may be a read error. Because the CDR3 is missing its conserved closing phenylalanine or tryptophan, this is likely a read error. The chain is built from TRBV2 and TRBJ2-1; tentative D call: TRBD2 (7 bases). The germline gives CDR1 SNHLY, CDR2 FYNNEI. The CDR3 has 12 amino acids. V was cut by 4 bases and J by 13 bases, with 14 bases left in between. CDR3 sequence: CASSARGGAQFS. In DNA, the CDR3 is TGTGCCAGCAGTGCAAGAGGGGGGGCACAGTTCTCC.

This clonotype came up a few times. Just one base apart from a much larger clone, this may be a read error. The rearrangement joins TRBV19 to TRBJ1-2; no definite D call. The CDR3 runs 13 residues. The germline V gene encodes CDR1 LNHDA and CDR2 SQIVND (reference sequence). The CDR3 nucleotides are TGTGCCAGTAGTATGGTCAGAGACTATGGCCACACCTTC. Protein sequence: CASSMVRDYGHTF.

By frequency in the sample, this clonotype is large. V gene TRBV30 combines with J gene TRBJ2-3, with D perhaps being TRBD1 or TRBD2 (5 bases each). The CDR3 sequence is 16 residues long. The germline CDR1 and CDR2 sequences are GTSNPN and SVGIG (reference sequence). Trimming shortened V by 2 bases and J by 0 bases, and 15 bases separated the two germline ends. CDR3 loop: CAWSSGLATSTDTQYF. CDR3 in DNA: TGTGCCTGGAGTTCGGGGCTAGCAACTAGCACAGATACGCAGTATTTT.